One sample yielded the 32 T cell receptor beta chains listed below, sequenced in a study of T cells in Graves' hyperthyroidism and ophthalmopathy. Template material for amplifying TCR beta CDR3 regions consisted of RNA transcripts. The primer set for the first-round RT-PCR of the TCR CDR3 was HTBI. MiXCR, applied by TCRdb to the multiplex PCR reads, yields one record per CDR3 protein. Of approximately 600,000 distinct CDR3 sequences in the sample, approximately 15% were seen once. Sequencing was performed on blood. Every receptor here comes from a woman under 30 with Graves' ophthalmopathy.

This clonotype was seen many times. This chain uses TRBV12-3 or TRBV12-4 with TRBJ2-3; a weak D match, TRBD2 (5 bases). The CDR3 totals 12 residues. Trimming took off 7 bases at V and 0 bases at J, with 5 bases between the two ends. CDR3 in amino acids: CASTGSTDTQYF. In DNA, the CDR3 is TGTGCCAGCACGGGGAGCACAGATACGCAGTATTTT.

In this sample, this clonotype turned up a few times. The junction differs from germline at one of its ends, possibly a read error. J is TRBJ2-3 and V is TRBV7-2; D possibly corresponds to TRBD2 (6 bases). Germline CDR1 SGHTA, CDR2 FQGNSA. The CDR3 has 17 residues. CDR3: CASSPRLSGQSTGTQYF. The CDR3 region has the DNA TGTGCCAGCAGCCCCCGCCTTAGCGGCCAAAGCACAGGTACGCAGTATTTT.

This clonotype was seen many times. The CDR3 nucleotides are TGTGCCAGCAGCCCTAGGGGGACTAGCGGGAGGACCTACAATGAGCAGTTCTTC. This sequence encodes CASSPRGTSGRTYNEQFF. This chain connects TRBV7-6 to TRBJ2-1; 15 bases are a match to TRBD2. Trimming removed 5 bases from V and 2 bases from J; junction bases left unmatched: 7. Germline CDR1 and CDR2: SGHVS and FNYEAQ. The CDR3 totals 18 residues.

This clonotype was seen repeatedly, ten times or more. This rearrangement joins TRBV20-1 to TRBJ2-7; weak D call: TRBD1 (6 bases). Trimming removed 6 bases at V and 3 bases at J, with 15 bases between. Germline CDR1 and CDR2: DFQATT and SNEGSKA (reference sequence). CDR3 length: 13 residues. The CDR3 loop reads CSAKEGVSYEQYF. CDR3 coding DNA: TGCAGTGCCAAAGAGGGGGTGAGCTACGAGCAGTACTTC.

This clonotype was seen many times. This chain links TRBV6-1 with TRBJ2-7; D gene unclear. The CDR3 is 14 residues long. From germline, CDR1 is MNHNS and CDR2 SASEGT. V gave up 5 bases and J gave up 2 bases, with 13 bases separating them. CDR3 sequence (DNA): TGTGCCAGCAGTACGGCGCTCCCTCCCTACGAGCAGTACTTC. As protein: CASSTALPPYEQYF.

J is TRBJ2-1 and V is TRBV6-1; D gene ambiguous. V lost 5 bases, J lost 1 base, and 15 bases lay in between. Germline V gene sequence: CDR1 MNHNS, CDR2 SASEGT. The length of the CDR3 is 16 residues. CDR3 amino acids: CASSIAGFGSYNEQFF. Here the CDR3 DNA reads TGTGCCAGCAGTATCGCCGGTTTCGGATCCTACAATGAGCAGTTCTTC.

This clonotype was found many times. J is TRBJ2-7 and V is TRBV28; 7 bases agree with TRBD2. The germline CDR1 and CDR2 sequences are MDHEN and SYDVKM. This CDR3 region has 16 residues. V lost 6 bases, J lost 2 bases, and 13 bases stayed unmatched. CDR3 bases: TGTGCCAGCAGGAAGCGGGGTTGGTCTGGGGCCTACGAGCAGTACTTC. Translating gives CASRKRGWSGAYEQYF.

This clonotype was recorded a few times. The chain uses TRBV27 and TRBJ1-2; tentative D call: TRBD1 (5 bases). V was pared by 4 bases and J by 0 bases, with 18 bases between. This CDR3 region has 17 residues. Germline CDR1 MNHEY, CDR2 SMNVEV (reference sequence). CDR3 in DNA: TGTGCCAGCAGTTCTCTCGGGGCAGCCCTAGCTAACTATGGCTACACCTTC. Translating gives CASSSLGAALANYGYTF.

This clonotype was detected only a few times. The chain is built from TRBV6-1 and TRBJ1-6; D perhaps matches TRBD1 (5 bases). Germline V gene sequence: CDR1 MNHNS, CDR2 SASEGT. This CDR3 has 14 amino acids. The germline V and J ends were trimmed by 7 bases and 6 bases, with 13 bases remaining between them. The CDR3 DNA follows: TGTGCCAGCACGGGGCGAGCTCTTAATTCACCCCTCCACTTT. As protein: CASTGRALNSPLHF.

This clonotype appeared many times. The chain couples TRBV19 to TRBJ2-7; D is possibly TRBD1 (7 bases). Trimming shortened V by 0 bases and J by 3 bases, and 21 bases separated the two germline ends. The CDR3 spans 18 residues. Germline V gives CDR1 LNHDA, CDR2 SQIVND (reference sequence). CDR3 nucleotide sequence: TGTGCCAGTAGTATAGATCGGGGGAACCGGGACAGCGACTACGAGCAGTACTTC. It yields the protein CASSIDRGNRDSDYEQYF.

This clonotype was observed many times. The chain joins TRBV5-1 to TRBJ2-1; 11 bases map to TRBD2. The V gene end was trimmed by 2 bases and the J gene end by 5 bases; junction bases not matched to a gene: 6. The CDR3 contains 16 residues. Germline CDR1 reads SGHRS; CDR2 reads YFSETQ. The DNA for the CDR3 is TGCGCCAGCAGCTTACGACTAGCGGGATTTCACAATGAGCAGTTCTTC. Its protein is CASSLRLAGFHNEQFF.

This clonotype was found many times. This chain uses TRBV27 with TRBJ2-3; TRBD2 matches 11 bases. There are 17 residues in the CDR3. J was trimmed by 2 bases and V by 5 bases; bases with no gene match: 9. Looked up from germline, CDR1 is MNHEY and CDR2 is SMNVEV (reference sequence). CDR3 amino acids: CASSATPGLAATDTQYF. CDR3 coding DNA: TGTGCCAGCAGTGCCACCCCGGGACTAGCGGCCACAGATACGCAGTATTTT.

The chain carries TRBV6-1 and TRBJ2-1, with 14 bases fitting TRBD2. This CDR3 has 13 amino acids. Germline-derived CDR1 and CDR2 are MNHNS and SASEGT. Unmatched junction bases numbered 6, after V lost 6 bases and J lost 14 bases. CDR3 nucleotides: TGTGCCAGCAGCCCCGGGACTAGCGGGAGTGAGTTCTTC. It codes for CASSPGTSGSEFF.

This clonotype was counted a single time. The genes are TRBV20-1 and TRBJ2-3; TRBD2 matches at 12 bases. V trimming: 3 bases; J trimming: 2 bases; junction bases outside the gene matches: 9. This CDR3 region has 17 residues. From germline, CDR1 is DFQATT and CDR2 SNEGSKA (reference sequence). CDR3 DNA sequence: TGCAGTGCTAGGGGTCGGGCTAGCGGGAGGGTCACAGATACGCAGTATTTT. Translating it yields CSARGRASGRVTDTQYF.

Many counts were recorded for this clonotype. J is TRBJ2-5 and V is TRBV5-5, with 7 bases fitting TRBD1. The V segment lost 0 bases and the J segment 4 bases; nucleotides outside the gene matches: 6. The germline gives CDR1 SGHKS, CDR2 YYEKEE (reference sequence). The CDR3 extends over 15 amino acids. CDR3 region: CASSLGTGLGETQYF. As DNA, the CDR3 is TGTGCCAGCAGCTTGGGGACAGGATTGGGAGAGACCCAGTACTTC. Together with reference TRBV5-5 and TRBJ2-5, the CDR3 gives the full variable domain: DAGVTQSPTHLIKTRGQQVTLRCSPISGHKSVSWYQQVLGQGPQFIFQYYEKEERGRGNFPDRFSARQFPNYSSELNVNALLLGDSALYLCASSLGTGLGETQYFGPGTRLLVL.

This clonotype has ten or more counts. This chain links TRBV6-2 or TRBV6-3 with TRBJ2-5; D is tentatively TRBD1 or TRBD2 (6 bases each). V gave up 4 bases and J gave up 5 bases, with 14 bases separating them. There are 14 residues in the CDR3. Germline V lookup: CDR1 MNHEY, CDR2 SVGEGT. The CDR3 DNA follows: TGTGCCAGCAGTTCACCCGGGGGCTCGGAGACCCAGTACTTC. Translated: CASSSPGGSETQYF.

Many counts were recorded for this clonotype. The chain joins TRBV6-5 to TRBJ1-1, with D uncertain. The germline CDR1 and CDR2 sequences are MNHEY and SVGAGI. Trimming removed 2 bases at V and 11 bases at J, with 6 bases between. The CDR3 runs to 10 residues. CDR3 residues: CASSYPWAFF. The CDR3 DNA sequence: TGTGCCAGCAGTTACCCATGGGCTTTCTTT.

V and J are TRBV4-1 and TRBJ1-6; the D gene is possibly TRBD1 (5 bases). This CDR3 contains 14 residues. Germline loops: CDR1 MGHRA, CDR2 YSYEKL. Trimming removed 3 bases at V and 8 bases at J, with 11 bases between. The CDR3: CASSHAGSDSPLHF. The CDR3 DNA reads TGCGCCAGCAGCCACGCAGGGAGCGATTCACCCCTCCACTTT.

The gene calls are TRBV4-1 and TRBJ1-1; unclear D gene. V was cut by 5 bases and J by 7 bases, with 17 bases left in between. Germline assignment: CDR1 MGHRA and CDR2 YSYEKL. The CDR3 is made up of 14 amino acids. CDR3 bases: TGCGCCAGCAGCGCGGTCCGGCGGTTTAATGAAGCTTTCTTT. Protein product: CASSAVRRFNEAFF.

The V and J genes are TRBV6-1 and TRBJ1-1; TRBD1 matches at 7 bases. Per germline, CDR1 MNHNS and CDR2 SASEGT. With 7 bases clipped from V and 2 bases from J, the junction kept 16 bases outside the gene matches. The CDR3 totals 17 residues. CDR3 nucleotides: TGTGCCAGCAAGAACAGGGGTCTTTATACTCAAAACACTGAAGCTTTCTTT. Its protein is CASKNRGLYTQNTEAFF.

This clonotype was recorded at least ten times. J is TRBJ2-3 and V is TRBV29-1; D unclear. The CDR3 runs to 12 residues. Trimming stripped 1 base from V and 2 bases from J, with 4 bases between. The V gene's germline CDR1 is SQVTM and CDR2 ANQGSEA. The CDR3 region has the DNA TGCAGCGTTGAAGGGGACACAGATACGCAGTATTTT. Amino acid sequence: CSVEGDTDTQYF.

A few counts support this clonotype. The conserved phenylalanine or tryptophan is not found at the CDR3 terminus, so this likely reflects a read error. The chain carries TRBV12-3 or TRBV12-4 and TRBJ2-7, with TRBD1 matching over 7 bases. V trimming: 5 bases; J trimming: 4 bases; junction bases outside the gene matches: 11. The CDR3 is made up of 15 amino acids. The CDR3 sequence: CASSDPPQGTYEQYL. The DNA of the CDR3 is TGTGCCAGCAGTGATCCCCCACAGGGGACGTACGAGCAGTACCTC.

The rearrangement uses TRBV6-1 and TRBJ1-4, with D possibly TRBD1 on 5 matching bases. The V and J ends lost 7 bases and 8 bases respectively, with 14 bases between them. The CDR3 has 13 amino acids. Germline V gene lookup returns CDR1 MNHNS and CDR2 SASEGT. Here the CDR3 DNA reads TGTGCCAGCACTAGAACAGGAGGGGAAAAACTGTTTTTT. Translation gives CASTRTGGEKLFF.

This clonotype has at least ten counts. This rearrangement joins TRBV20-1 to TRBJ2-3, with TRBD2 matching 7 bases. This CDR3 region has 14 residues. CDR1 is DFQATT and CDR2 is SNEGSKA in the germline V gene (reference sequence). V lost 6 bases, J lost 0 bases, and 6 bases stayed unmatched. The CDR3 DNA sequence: TGCAGTGCAGCGGATAGCGGGAGCACAGATACGCAGTATTTT. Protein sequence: CSAADSGSTDTQYF.

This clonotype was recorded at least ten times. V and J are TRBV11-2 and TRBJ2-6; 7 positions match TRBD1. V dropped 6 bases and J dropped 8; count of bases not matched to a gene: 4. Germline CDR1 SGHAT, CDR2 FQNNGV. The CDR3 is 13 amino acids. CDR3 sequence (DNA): TGTGCCAGCAGTCCGGGACAGCCCAACGTCCTGACTTTC. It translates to CASSPGQPNVLTF.

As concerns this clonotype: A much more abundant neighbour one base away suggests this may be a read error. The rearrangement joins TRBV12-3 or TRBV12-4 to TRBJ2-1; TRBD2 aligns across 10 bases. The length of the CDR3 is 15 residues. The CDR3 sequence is CASSSWTSGYNEQSF. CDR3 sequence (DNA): TGTGCCAGCAGTTCATGGACTAGCGGCTACAATGAGCAGTCCTTC.

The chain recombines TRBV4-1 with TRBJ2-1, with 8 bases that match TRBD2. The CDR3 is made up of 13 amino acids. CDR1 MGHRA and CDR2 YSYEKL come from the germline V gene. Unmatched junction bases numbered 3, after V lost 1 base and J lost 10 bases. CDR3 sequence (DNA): TGCGCCAGCAGCCAAGGCCGGGAGGGCGAGCAGTTCTTC. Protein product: CASSQGREGEQFF.

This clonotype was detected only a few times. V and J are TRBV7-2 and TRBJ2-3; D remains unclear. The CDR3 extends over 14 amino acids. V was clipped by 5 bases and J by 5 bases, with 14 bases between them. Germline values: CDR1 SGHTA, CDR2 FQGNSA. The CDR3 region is CASSPGGQIDTQYF. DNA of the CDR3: TGTGCCAGCAGCCCAGGCGGTCAAATAGATACGCAGTATTTT. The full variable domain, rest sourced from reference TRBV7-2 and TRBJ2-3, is GAGVSQSPSNKVTEKGKDVELRCDPISGHTALYWYRQSLGQGLEFLIYFQGNSAPDKSGLPSDRFSAERTGGSVSTLTIQRTQQEDSAVYLCASSPGGQIDTQYFGPGTRLTVL.

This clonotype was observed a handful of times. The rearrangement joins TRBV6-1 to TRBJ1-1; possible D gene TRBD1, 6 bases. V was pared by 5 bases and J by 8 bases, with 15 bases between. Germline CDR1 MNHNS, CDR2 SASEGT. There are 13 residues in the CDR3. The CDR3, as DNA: TGTGCCAGCAGTCCGCAGGGGTTAAAAGAAGCTTTCTTT. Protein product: CASSPQGLKEAFF.

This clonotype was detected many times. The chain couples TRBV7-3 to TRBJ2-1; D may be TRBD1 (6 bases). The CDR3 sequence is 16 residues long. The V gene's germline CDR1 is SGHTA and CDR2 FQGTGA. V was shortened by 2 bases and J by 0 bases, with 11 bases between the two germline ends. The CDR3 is CASSLSGAVSYNEQFF. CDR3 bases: TGTGCCAGCAGCTTATCAGGGGCGGTCTCCTACAATGAGCAGTTCTTC.

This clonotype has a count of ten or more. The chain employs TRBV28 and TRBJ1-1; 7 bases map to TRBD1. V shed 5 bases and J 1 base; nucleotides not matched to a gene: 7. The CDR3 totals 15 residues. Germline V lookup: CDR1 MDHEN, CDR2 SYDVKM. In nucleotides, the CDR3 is TGTGCCAGCAGTCGTTCGGGACAGCCGAACACTGAAGCTTTCTTT. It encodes CASSRSGQPNTEAFF.

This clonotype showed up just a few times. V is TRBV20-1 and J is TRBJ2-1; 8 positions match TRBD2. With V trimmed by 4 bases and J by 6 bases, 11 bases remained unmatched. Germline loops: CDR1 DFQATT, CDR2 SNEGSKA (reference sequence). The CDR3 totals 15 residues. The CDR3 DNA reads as TGCAGTGCTAAAAGATCGGGACTAGTGCTCAATGAGCAGTTCTTC. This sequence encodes CSAKRSGLVLNEQFF.